Shown below are 32 T cell receptor beta chains from a single sample sequenced in a study of blood T cell repertoires in COVID-19. Generated by immunoSEQ multiplex PCR, the TCRdb table keeps only in-frame clones and is missing some. There are around 140,000 clones in the sample; approximately 87% occur only once, and roughly 6.1% lies in the top ten. Specimen: peripheral blood. The receptors stem from a man of 80 years or more with acute or convalescent COVID-19.

This clone showed up just once. This chain uses TRBV27 with TRBJ2-5; D possibly corresponds to TRBD1 (5 bases). The CDR3 contains 13 residues. CDR1 MNHEY and CDR2 SMNVEV come from the germline V gene (reference sequence). V dropped 6 bases and J dropped 0 bases, with 8 bases sitting between them. CDR3 DNA sequence: TGTGCCAGCAGAGGGGAATACCAAGAGACCCAGTACTTC. As protein: CASRGEYQETQYF.

The V call is TRBV28, the J call TRBJ2-7; possibly TRBD2 for D (6 bases). Deletions cut 8 bases from V and 4 bases from J, with 18 bases between. This CDR3 comprises 14 residues. The germline CDR1 and CDR2 sequences are MDHEN and SYDVKM. CDR3 region: CASSIPGLIYEQYF. DNA for the CDR3: TGTGCCAGCTCGATCCCGGGACTTATATACGAGCAGTACTTC.

The chain couples TRBV18 to TRBJ1-5, with 8 bases lining up with TRBD1. In germline, CDR1 is KGHSH, CDR2 LQKENI. V was pared by 8 bases and J by 5 bases, with 5 bases of the junction left unmatched. This CDR3 spans 13 amino acids. This CDR3 is CASQGARDQPQHF. The CDR3 DNA reads TGTGCCAGCCAGGGGGCTAGGGATCAGCCCCAGCATTTT.

The V gene is TRBV27, the J gene TRBJ1-2; a weak D match, TRBD1 (6 bases). The CDR3 loop spans 13 amino acids. Trimming removed 8 bases from V and 6 bases from J, with 16 bases in between. The germline CDR1 and CDR2 sequences are MNHEY and SMNVEV (reference sequence). Here the CDR3 DNA reads TGTGCCAGCTTGGGCGGGGGCAGCCATGGCTACACCTTC. This translates into CASLGGGSHGYTF.

The chain links TRBV5-1 to TRBJ2-3; D may be TRBD2 (6 bases). This CDR3 comprises 15 residues. V dropped 7 bases and J dropped 5 bases, with 20 bases sitting between them. Per the germline V gene, CDR1 is SGHRS and CDR2 is YFSETQ. CDR3 protein: CASGLRDSSVDTQYF. In nucleotides, the CDR3 is TGCGCCAGCGGCCTCCGGGACTCTAGCGTAGATACGCAGTATTTT.

The V and J genes are TRBV9 and TRBJ2-1; TRBD2 matches 9 bases. CDR1 and CDR2 (germline): SGDLS, YYNGEE. CDR3 length: 20 residues. V dropped 0 bases and J dropped 8; count of bases not matched to a gene: 21. This CDR3 reads CASSVGGGVGSGSIGHEQFF. CDR3 nucleotides: TGTGCCAGCAGCGTAGGCGGAGGAGTCGGTAGCGGGAGTATAGGCCATGAGCAGTTCTTC.

The chain has TRBV3-1 (or the pseudogene TRBV3-2) and TRBJ1-2; 8 nucleotides agree with TRBD1. CDR3 size: 14 residues. The V and J ends lost 1 base and 6 bases, in that order; junction bases with no gene match: 4. Germline lookup yields CDR1 LGHDT and CDR2 YNNKEL (reference sequence). The CDR3 DNA reads as TGTGCCAGCAGCCAAGGACAGGGGATTAATGGCTACACCTTC. Translating gives CASSQGQGINGYTF.

The chain uses TRBV6-2 or TRBV6-3 and TRBJ2-2, with 8 bases fitting TRBD2. Germline V gene sequence: CDR1 MNHEY, CDR2 SVGEGT. The trim removed 5 bases at V and 1 base at J, leaving 12 bases unmatched. CDR3 length: 18 residues. For the CDR3, the DNA is TGTGCCAGCAGTGGCCGTGGAGCGGGAGTCCTGAACACCGGGGAGCTGTTTTTT. It specifies CASSGRGAGVLNTGELFF.

This chain joins TRBV28 and TRBJ1-1, with D uncertain. There are 14 residues in the CDR3. Germline CDR1 reads MDHEN; CDR2 reads SYDVKM. Trimming cost V 10 bases and J 0 bases, with 15 bases left between them. The CDR3 coding sequence is TGTGCCACCCACCCCCTGCGGATGAACACTGAAGCTTTCTTT. This codes for CATHPLRMNTEAFF.

The V and J genes are TRBV30 and TRBJ1-1, with 7 bases lining up with TRBD1. Germline V gives CDR1 GTSNPN, CDR2 SVGIG (reference sequence). The CDR3 contains 15 residues. V was clipped by 2 bases and J by 0 bases; unmatched bases: 6. The CDR3 is CAWSRTGTVNTEAFF. CDR3 bases: TGTGCCTGGAGTCGGACCGGGACAGTGAACACTGAAGCTTTCTTT.

The chain couples TRBV27 to TRBJ2-7; 15 bases are shared with TRBD2. The V segment lost 5 bases and the J segment 4 bases; nucleotides outside the gene matches: 3. This CDR3 region has 15 residues. Germline CDR1 is MNHEY and CDR2 is SMNVEV (reference sequence). CDR3 residues: CASSLGLAGGYEQYF. The CDR3 bases are TGTGCCAGCAGTCTCGGACTAGCGGGAGGGTACGAGCAGTACTTC.

The sample holds a few counts of this clone. The CDR3 loop is CASSEHPNTEAFF. As DNA, the CDR3 is TGTGCCAGCAGTGAACACCCTAACACTGAAGCTTTCTTT. The chain links TRBV6-4 to TRBJ1-1; unclear D gene. The CDR3 spans 13 residues. V lost 3 bases to trimming and J lost 2 bases, with 7 bases between them. CDR1 and CDR2 (germline): MRHNA, SNTAGT.

The chain is built from TRBV28 and TRBJ2-1; D is unresolved. The V end lost 3 bases, the J end lost 10 bases, and 10 bases lay between the germline ends. The CDR3 spans 12 residues. The germline CDR1 and CDR2 sequences are MDHEN and SYDVKM. For the CDR3, the DNA is TGTGCCAGCAGTTTGCCACTCCGAGAGCAGTTCTTC. It specifies CASSLPLREQFF.

The V gene is TRBV9, the J gene TRBJ2-1; TRBD2 matches at 8 bases. This CDR3 is 17 amino acids long. Germline loops: CDR1 SGDLS, CDR2 YYNGEE. The trim removed 3 bases at V and 4 bases at J, leaving 12 bases unmatched. CDR3 in amino acids: CASSAGLGDPIYNEQFF. The CDR3 bases are TGTGCCAGCAGCGCGGGACTAGGGGACCCAATTTACAATGAGCAGTTCTTC.

V gene TRBV28 combines with J gene TRBJ2-1; D is possibly TRBD2 (5 bases). The CDR3 runs 12 residues. V lost 2 bases and J lost 9, with 8 bases in between. CDR1 and CDR2 (germline): MDHEN, SYDVKM. CDR3: CASSLEGGEQFF. The CDR3 nucleotides are TGTGCCAGCAGTTTAGAGGGTGGTGAGCAGTTCTTC.

This chain joins TRBV3-1 (or the pseudogene TRBV3-2) and TRBJ1-4; D not certain. Germline V gene lookup returns CDR1 LGHDT and CDR2 YNNKEL (reference sequence). There are 15 residues in the CDR3. The ends were cut back, 0 bases at V and 7 bases at J, with 12 bases in the middle. The CDR3 region is CASSQDLRVGEKLFF. CDR3 DNA sequence: TGTGCCAGCAGCCAAGATCTGCGGGTAGGTGAAAAACTGTTTTTT.

V is TRBV28 and J is TRBJ2-3, with TRBD2 identical over 15 bases. Germline CDR1 is MDHEN and CDR2 is SYDVKM. The CDR3 extends over 19 amino acids. Trimming cost V 3 bases and J 1 base; bases outside gene matches: 8. CDR3 DNA sequence: TGTGCCAGCAGTTTTAGCGGACTAGCGGGGGGGCGAGGCACAGATACGCAGTATTTT. This gives the protein CASSFSGLAGGRGTDTQYF.

The chain combines TRBV5-1 with TRBJ2-3; 9 bases line up with TRBD1. The CDR3 loop spans 16 amino acids. V shed 4 bases, J shed 3 bases, and the junction held 9 bases outside the gene matches. Germline assignment: CDR1 SGHRS and CDR2 YFSETQ. The CDR3 region has the DNA TGCGCCAGCAGCCCTACCGGGACAGGGTGGACAGATACGCAGTATTTT. Its protein product is CASSPTGTGWTDTQYF.

The chain is built from TRBV24-1 and TRBJ2-2; the D gene is possibly TRBD2 (6 bases). The V end lost 5 bases, the J end lost 0 bases, and 12 bases lay between the germline ends. The V gene's germline CDR1 is KGHDR and CDR2 SFDVKD. The CDR3 is 16 amino acids. CDR3 amino acids: CATSGGAGSNTGELFF. The CDR3 DNA follows: TGTGCCACCAGTGGCGGGGCAGGTTCGAACACCGGGGAGCTGTTTTTT.

This clone was seen once. The chain employs TRBV29-1 and TRBJ2-7, with D uncertain. Germline V gene data show CDR1 as SQVTM and CDR2 as ANQGSEA. This CDR3 is built from 15 residues. V was clipped by 0 bases and J by 0 bases, with 12 bases between them. Written as DNA, the CDR3 is TGCAGCGTTGAAGATCCTGGCGGTAGCTCCTACGAGCAGTACTTC. Translation gives CSVEDPGGSSYEQYF.

The rearrangement uses TRBV19 and TRBJ1-1; TRBD1 agrees at 10 bases. Trimming removed 5 bases from V and 4 bases from J; junction bases left unmatched: 4. This CDR3 has 14 amino acids. CDR1 is LNHDA and CDR2 is SQIVND in the germline V gene (reference sequence). This chain's CDR3 is CASSDRGRFTEAFF. CDR3 nucleotide sequence: TGTGCCAGTAGTGACAGGGGGCGGTTCACTGAAGCTTTCTTT.

The gene calls are TRBV7-2 and TRBJ1-4, with 8 bases fitting TRBD1. The V gene's germline CDR1 is SGHTA and CDR2 FQGNSA. There are 17 residues in the CDR3. After removal of 2 bases from V and 6 bases from J, the junction contained 11 bases not matched to a gene. Here the CDR3 reads CASSLRAGGASDEKLFF. CDR3 in DNA: TGTGCCAGCAGCTTAAGGGCAGGGGGCGCGTCGGATGAAAAACTGTTTTTT.

The chain couples TRBV28 to TRBJ1-2, with 7 nucleotides matching TRBD1. Trimming at V came to 5 bases and at J to 0 bases, leaving 6 bases not matched to a gene. The CDR3 is 15 residues long. Per the germline V gene, CDR1 is MDHEN and CDR2 is SYDVKM. CDR3 loop: CASSKTGTANYGYTF. CDR3 coding DNA: TGTGCCAGCAGTAAAACAGGGACAGCTAACTATGGCTACACCTTC.

The CDR3 region has the DNA TGTGCGGGTTATACTCCGGGGGGCGCAAACTATGGCTACACCTTC. Translated, it gives CAGYTPGGANYGYTF. The chain has TRBV28 and TRBJ1-2, with a tentative D call TRBD1 (6 bases). CDR1 is MDHEN, CDR2 SYDVKM, per germline. This CDR3 is built from 15 residues.

V usage is TRBV28 and J usage is TRBJ1-6, with 8 bases matching TRBD1. The CDR3 is 16 residues long. Trimming took 6 bases from V and 7 from J; bases not matched to a gene: 11. Germline V gene data show CDR1 as MDHEN and CDR2 as SYDVKM. For the CDR3, the DNA is TGTGCCAGCAGGCGGACAGAGCCAGGGGGCAATTCACCCCTCCACTTT. It translates to CASRRTEPGGNSPLHF.

This rearrangement joins TRBV24-1 to TRBJ1-1; D gene uncertain. Per the germline V gene, CDR1 is KGHDR and CDR2 is SFDVKD. This CDR3 contains 11 residues. Between the trimmed V and J ends, which lost 9 bases and 7 bases, there was a span of 11 bases. The CDR3 protein is CATLGDGEAFF. The CDR3 DNA reads as TGTGCCACCTTAGGAGACGGTGAAGCTTTCTTT.

For the CDR3, the DNA is TGTGCCAGCAGTTTACCGGGGTTTGCGGACACCATATATTTT. Amino acid sequence: CASSLPGFADTIYF. The rearrangement joins TRBV28 to TRBJ1-3; D is uncertain. Germline values: CDR1 MDHEN, CDR2 SYDVKM. The CDR3 is 14 residues long. Trimming left V 2 bases short and J 8 bases short, with 13 bases between.

V usage is TRBV5-4 and J usage is TRBJ2-5; a weak D match, TRBD2 (6 bases). Germline-derived CDR1 and CDR2 are SGHNT and YYREEE (reference sequence). V lost 6 bases and J lost 5, with 11 bases in between. The CDR3 sequence is 12 residues long. CDR3 coding DNA: TGTGCCAGCAACCTTCGGGGGGAGACCCAGTACTTC. It specifies CASNLRGETQYF.

This chain joins TRBV5-1 and TRBJ2-6; 9 nucleotides line up with TRBD2. The CDR3 totals 18 residues. The germline gives CDR1 SGHRS, CDR2 YFSETQ. V was pared by 4 bases and J by 0 bases, with 8 bases of the junction left unmatched. The CDR3 loop reads CASSHQTSGNSGANVLTF. The CDR3 region has the DNA TGCGCCAGCAGCCACCAGACTAGCGGCAACTCTGGGGCCAACGTCCTGACTTTC.

Only a few counts were recorded for this clone. This chain uses TRBV4-2 with TRBJ2-7, with 7 bases fitting TRBD1. This CDR3 contains 16 residues. The germline V gene has CDR1 LGHNA and CDR2 YNFKEQ. Trimming removed 0 bases from V and 0 bases from J; junction bases left unmatched: 5. The CDR3 sequence is CASSQDQQGLSYEQYF. CDR3 coding DNA: TGTGCCAGCAGCCAAGATCAACAGGGGCTCTCCTACGAGCAGTACTTC.

This chain links TRBV19 with TRBJ1-1; TRBD1 aligns across 7 bases. With 4 bases clipped from V and 1 base from J, the junction kept 3 bases outside the gene matches. The CDR3 sequence is 14 residues long. Germline values: CDR1 LNHDA, CDR2 SQIVND (reference sequence). CDR3 sequence: CASSTGTENTEAFF. The CDR3 bases are TGTGCCAGTAGTACCGGGACAGAGAACACTGAAGCTTTCTTT.

The chain joins TRBV7-8 to TRBJ1-2; D possibly corresponds to TRBD1 (6 bases). CDR3 size: 14 residues. Germline-derived CDR1 and CDR2 are SGHVS and FQNEAQ. V lost 4 bases and J lost 3, with 12 bases in between. The chain's CDR3 is CASSSRGGDYGYTF. Here the CDR3 DNA reads TGTGCCAGCAGCTCCCGAGGGGGGGACTATGGCTACACCTTC.